These 2 T cell receptor beta chains were sequenced from one sample in a study of beta chain features in type 1 diabetes. Study-wide results and limits: In all four CD4+ subsets, TCRB CDR3 length was significantly, moderately reduced in type 1 diabetes.

These TCRs are of unknown antigen specificity. Expressed TCRB transcripts got sequenced, as all isolated RNA was reverse transcribed. Repertoires were generated with immunoSEQ multiplex PCR, while TCRdb's copy carries only in-frame clones and drops some. The sample has hundreds of thousands of clones; about 14% are singletons. The material sequenced was naive CD4+ T cells from blood. The receptors stem from a man aged 18-30 years with type 1 diabetes.

This clone turned up a few times. This CDR3 reads CASSSGLPQETQYF. DNA of the CDR3: TGCGCCAGCAGCTCGGGACTCCCCCAAGAGACCCAGTACTTC. This sequence joins TRBV5-1 and TRBJ2-5; D possibly corresponds to TRBD2 (6 bases). Trimming took 3 bases from V and 1 from J, leaving 10 bases between them. CDR1 and CDR2 from the germline V gene are SGHRS and YFSETQ. CDR3 length equals 14 residues.

V gene TRBV10-3 combines with J gene TRBJ1-4; D gene unclear. The ends were cut back, 5 bases at V and 7 bases at J, with 17 bases in the middle. The length of the CDR3 is 15 residues. The V gene's germline CDR1 is ENHRY and CDR2 SYGVKD. The CDR3 reads CAISPQSLDGEKLFF. The CDR3 DNA is TGTGCCATCAGTCCTCAATCCCTCGATGGTGAAAAACTGTTTTTT.